These 14 T cell receptor beta chains originate from one sample sequenced in a study of identical twins. TCRdb called the 5' RACE reads again in MiXCR, with one record for every CDR3 protein. The sample contains roughly 240,000 distinct CDR3 sequences, approximately 7.3% of which appear only once. The same data also contributed to another study, on yellow fever vaccine responses in identical twins.

The sequencing sample was made of CD8+ T cells sorted from blood. These receptors originate from a woman between 18 and 29 years old in good health.

This clonotype was picked up a small number of times. V gene TRBV19 combines with J gene TRBJ1-1; D ambiguous. V lost 3 bases and J 1 base, leaving 3 bases between the germline ends. Germline V gives CDR1 LNHDA, CDR2 SQIVND (reference sequence). The CDR3 sequence is 12 residues long. This CDR3 is CASSIWNTEAFF. The CDR3 DNA reads as TGTGCCAGTAGTATCTGGAACACTGAAGCTTTCTTT.

This clonotype was recorded a few times. This chain uses TRBV5-1 with TRBJ2-2; D gene ambiguous. The length of the CDR3 is 15 residues. V dropped 0 bases and J dropped 1 base, with 7 bases sitting between them. Germline CDR1 reads SGHRS; CDR2 reads YFSETQ. In nucleotides, the CDR3 is TGCGCCAGCAGCTTGGATCCTCTGAACACCGGGGAGCTGTTTTTT. Translation: CASSLDPLNTGELFF.

This clonotype appeared a few times. The chain is built from TRBV29-1 and TRBJ2-1, with D unclear. V was clipped by 3 bases and J by 5 bases, with 14 bases between them. The germline gives CDR1 SQVTM, CDR2 ANQGSEA. CDR3 length: 14 residues. The CDR3 sequence: CSVDFPPSHNEQFF. The CDR3 region has the DNA TGCAGCGTTGATTTTCCGCCATCCCACAATGAGCAGTTCTTC.

This clonotype was observed at least ten times. The CDR3 DNA is TGCAGCGTACTAGCGGGAGTCTACAATGAGCAGTTCTTC. It is translated as CSVLAGVYNEQFF. The genes are TRBV29-1 and TRBJ2-1; 11 bases line up with TRBD2. Trimming took 6 bases from V and 3 from J; bases not matched to a gene: 1. The CDR3 totals 13 residues. Germline loops: CDR1 SQVTM, CDR2 ANQGSEA.

On this clonotype itself: An end of the junction differs from the germline gene, which may be a read error. This chain joins TRBV6-1 and TRBJ1-4; D gene unclear. Germline-derived CDR1 and CDR2 are MNHNS and SASEGT. This CDR3 is 15 amino acids long. The CDR3 protein is CASRAAAGSNQKLFF. For the CDR3, the DNA is TGTGCCAGCCGCGCGGCGGCAGGTTCTAATCAAAAACTGTTTTTT.

The chain employs TRBV3-1 and TRBJ2-7, with 12 bases lining up with TRBD2. The CDR3 extends over 16 amino acids. The trim removed 0 bases at V and 3 bases at J, leaving 3 bases unmatched. Germline V lookup: CDR1 LGHDT, CDR2 YNNKEL (reference sequence). The CDR3 here is CASSQEGLAGFYEQYF. In DNA, the CDR3 is TGTGCCAGCAGCCAAGAAGGACTAGCGGGATTCTACGAGCAGTACTTC.

The table lists this clonotype with many counts. The rearrangement links TRBV4-1 to TRBJ1-6, with D hard to call. Germline V gene data show CDR1 as MGHRA and CDR2 as YSYEKL. This CDR3 region has 15 residues. V dropped 3 bases and J dropped 5 bases, with 11 bases sitting between them. The CDR3 is CASSQVSQDNSPLHF. CDR3 nucleotides: TGCGCCAGCAGCCAGGTGAGCCAAGATAATTCACCCCTCCACTTT.

In its sample, this clonotype was seen a few times. The rearrangement joins TRBV7-9 to TRBJ2-1; D uncertain. V dropped 0 bases and J dropped 8 bases, with 8 bases sitting between them. Germline V CDR1 and CDR2: SEHNR, FQNEAQ (reference sequence). This CDR3 comprises 13 residues. The CDR3 reads CASSLAVLDEQFF. The CDR3 DNA is TGTGCCAGCAGCTTAGCGGTCCTGGATGAGCAGTTCTTC. The complete variable domain, with remaining parts taken from reference TRBV7-9 and TRBJ2-1, reads DTGVSQNPRHKITKRGQNVTFRCDPISEHNRLYWYRQTLGQGPEFLTYFQNEAQLEKSRLLSDRFSAERPKGSFSTLEIQRTEQGDSAMYLCASSLAVLDEQFFGPGTRLTVL.

This clonotype turned up a few times. The junction departs from germline at one end; a sequencing error may be responsible. V is TRBV2 and J is TRBJ2-3; D unresolved. The CDR3 runs to 13 residues. Germline values: CDR1 SNHLY, CDR2 FYNNEI. CDR3 loop: CASSDFGVTDTHF. Written as DNA, the CDR3 is TGTGCCAGCAGTGACTTTGGGGTCACAGATACGCATTTT.

The chain uses TRBV4-1 and TRBJ2-7; TRBD1 matches 8 bases. The CDR3 loop spans 20 amino acids. J gave up 3 bases and V 0 bases, and 19 bases lay outside the gene matches. Looked up from germline, CDR1 is MGHRA and CDR2 is YSYEKL. Here the CDR3 DNA reads TGCGCCAGCAGCCAAGATCCTACCTCAGACGAGGACAGGGACTTCTACGAGCAGTACTTC. This encodes CASSQDPTSDEDRDFYEQYF.

This clonotype was seen many times. The V call is TRBV28, the J call TRBJ2-7; 7 bases are shared with TRBD2. V dropped 5 bases and J dropped 3; count of bases not matched to a gene: 13. This CDR3 has 16 amino acids. In germline, CDR1 is MDHEN, CDR2 SYDVKM. For the CDR3, the DNA is TGTGCCAGCAGTCCCCTGGGGACTAAGGGGTACTACGAGCAGTACGTC. This gives the protein CASSPLGTKGYYEQYV.

This clonotype was observed at least ten times. This chain joins TRBV2 and TRBJ2-1, with D possibly being TRBD1 or TRBD2 (6 bases each). The germline CDR1 and CDR2 sequences are SNHLY and FYNNEI. This CDR3 has 16 residues. V gave up 10 bases and J gave up 0 bases, with 19 bases separating them. The CDR3 DNA sequence: TGTGCCACCCACAAGGGGGGCGGGGACTCCTACAATGAGCAGTTCTTC. Translated, it gives CATHKGGGDSYNEQFF.

This rearrangement joins TRBV4-1 to TRBJ2-6; 9 bases agree with TRBD1. Germline-derived CDR1 and CDR2 are MGHRA and YSYEKL. J was trimmed by 0 bases and V by 4 bases; bases with no gene match: 7. The length of the CDR3 is 18 residues. CDR3: CASSPGGQGGSGANVLTF. CDR3 coding DNA: TGCGCCAGCAGCCCCGGGGGACAGGGAGGCTCTGGGGCCAACGTCCTGACTTTC.

This clonotype was observed a few times. The chain uses TRBV12-3 or TRBV12-4 and TRBJ2-7, with 9 bases fitting TRBD2. This CDR3 is 18 amino acids long. V dropped 4 bases and J dropped 4; count of bases not matched to a gene: 17. CDR3 nucleotides: TGTGCCAGCAGTTCCGTTAGACCCGGGCTAGCGGGATCTTACGAGCAGTACTTC. Translation: CASSSVRPGLAGSYEQYF.